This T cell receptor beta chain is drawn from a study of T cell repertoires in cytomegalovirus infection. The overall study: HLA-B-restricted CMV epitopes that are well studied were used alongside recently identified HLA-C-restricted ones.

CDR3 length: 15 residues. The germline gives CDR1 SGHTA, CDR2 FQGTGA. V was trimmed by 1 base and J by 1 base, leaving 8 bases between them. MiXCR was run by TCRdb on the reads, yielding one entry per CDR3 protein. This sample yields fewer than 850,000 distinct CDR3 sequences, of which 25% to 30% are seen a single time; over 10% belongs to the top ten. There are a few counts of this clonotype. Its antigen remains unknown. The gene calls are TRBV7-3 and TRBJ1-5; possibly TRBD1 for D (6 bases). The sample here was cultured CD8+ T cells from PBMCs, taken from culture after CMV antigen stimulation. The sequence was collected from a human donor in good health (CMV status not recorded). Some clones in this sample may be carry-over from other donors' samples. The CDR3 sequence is CASSLRRGSNQPQHF. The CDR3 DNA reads TGTGCCAGCAGCTTAAGAAGGGGGAGCAATCAGCCCCAGCATTTT.